The present T cell receptor (beta chain) was sequenced within a study of tumor-infiltrating lymphocytes in primary liver carcinoma. Details on this clonotype: One end of the junction does not line up with germline, which may come from a read error.

Blood RNA originated from unsorted whole blood, with germline DNA additionally extracted. In germline, CDR1 is SGHAT, CDR2 FQNNGV. This CDR3 is built from 14 residues. With around 500 ng total RNA as template and a constant-region primer, TCR beta cDNA was made. Nested multiplex PCR, run for three rounds with slightly modified ARM-PCR, yielded TCR beta libraries. Rounds one and two of PCR, each of 10 cycles, were primed with TRBV1-TRBV30 forward primers and a C-beta reverse primer. TCRdb re-derived calls from the multiplex PCR reads in MiXCR, one entry per CDR3 protein. The data hold roughly 330,000 distinct CDR3 sequences, with 65% observed a single time.

The chain has TRBV11-2 and TRBJ2-7, with D perhaps TRBD1 or TRBD2 (5 bases each). The TCR was taken from a middle-aged man with primary liver carcinoma and hepatitis B virus infection. The sequenced material came from peripheral blood. CDR3 sequence: CVSSPRWGSYEQCF. The CDR3 region has the DNA TGTGTCAGCAGCCCGAGGTGGGGGTCCTACGAGCAGTGCTTC.